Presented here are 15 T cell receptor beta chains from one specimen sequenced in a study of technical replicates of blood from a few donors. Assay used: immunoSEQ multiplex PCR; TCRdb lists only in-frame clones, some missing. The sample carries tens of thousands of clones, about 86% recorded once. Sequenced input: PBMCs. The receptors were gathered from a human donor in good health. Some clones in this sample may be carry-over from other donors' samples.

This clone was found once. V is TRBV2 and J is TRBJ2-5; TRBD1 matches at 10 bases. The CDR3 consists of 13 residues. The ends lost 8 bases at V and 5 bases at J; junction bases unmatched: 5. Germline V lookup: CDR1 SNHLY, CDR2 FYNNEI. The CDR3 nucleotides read TGTGCCAGCGGGACAGGGGTTCGGGAGACCCAGTACTTC. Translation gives CASGTGVRETQYF.

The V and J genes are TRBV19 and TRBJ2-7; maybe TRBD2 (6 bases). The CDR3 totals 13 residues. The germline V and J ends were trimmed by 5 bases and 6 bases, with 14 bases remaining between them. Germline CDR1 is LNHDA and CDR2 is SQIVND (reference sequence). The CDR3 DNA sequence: TGTGCCAGTAGTCAGTTATTGGGGGGCGAGCAGTACTTC. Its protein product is CASSQLLGGEQYF.

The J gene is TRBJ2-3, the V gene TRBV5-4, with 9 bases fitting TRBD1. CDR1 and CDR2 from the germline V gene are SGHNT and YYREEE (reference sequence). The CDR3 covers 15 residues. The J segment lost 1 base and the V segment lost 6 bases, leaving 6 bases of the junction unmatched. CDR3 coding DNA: TGTGCCAGCAACTTTAGACAGGGGGGCACAGATACGCAGTATTTT. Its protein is CASNFRQGGTDTQYF.

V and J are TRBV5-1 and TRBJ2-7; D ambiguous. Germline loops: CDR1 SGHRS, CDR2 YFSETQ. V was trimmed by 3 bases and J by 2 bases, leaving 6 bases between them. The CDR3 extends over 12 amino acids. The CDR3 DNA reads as TGCGCCAGCAGCTATGACACCTACGAGCAGTACTTC. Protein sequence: CASSYDTYEQYF.

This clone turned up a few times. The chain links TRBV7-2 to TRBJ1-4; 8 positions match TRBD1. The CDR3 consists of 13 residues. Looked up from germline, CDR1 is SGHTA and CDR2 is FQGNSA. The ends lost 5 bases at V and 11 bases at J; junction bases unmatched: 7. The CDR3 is CASSPGQGRKLFF. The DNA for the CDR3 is TGTGCCAGCAGCCCTGGACAGGGTCGGAAACTGTTTTTT.

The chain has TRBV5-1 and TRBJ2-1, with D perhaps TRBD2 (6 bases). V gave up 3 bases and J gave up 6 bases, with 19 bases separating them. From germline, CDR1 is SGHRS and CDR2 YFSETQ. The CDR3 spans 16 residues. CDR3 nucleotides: TGCGCCAGCAGCTCAAACCCGGCTAACGGGGGCAATGAGCAGTTCTTC. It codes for CASSSNPANGGNEQFF.

The CDR3 region is CSGLLNYGYTF. The CDR3 DNA sequence: TGCAGCGGGCTTCTTAACTATGGCTACACCTTC. V and J are TRBV29-1 and TRBJ1-2; D unclear. Trimming left V 7 bases short and J 1 base short, with 7 bases between. There are 11 residues in the CDR3. Germline assignment: CDR1 SQVTM and CDR2 ANQGSEA.

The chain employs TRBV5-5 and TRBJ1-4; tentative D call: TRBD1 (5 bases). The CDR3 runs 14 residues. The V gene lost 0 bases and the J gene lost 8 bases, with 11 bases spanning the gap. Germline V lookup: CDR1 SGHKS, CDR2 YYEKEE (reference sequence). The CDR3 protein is CASSLEGSGEKLFF. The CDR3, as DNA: TGTGCCAGCAGCTTGGAGGGGTCTGGGGAAAAACTGTTTTTT. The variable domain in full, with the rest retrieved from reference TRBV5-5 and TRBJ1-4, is DAGVTQSPTHLIKTRGQQVTLRCSPISGHKSVSWYQQVLGQGPQFIFQYYEKEERGRGNFPDRFSARQFPNYSSELNVNALLLGDSALYLCASSLEGSGEKLFFGSGTQLSVL.

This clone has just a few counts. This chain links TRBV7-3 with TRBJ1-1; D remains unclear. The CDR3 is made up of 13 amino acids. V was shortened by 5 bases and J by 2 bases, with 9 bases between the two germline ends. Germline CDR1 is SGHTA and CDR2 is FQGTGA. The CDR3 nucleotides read TGTGCCAGCAGCACTTCGTCCAACACTGAAGCTTTCTTT. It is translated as CASSTSSNTEAFF.

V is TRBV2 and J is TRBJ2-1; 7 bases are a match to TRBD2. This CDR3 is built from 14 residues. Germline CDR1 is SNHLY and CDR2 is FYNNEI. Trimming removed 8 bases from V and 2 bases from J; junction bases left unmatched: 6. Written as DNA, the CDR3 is TGTGCCAGCGAGGCGGGGGTGACCTACAATGAGCAGTTCTTC. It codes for CASEAGVTYNEQFF. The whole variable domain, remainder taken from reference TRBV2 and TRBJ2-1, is EPEVTQTPSHQVTQMGQEVILRCVPISNHLYFYWYRQILGQKVEFLVSFYNNEISEKSEIFDDQFSVERPDGSNFTLKIRSTKLEDSAMYFCASEAGVTYNEQFFGPGTRLTVL.

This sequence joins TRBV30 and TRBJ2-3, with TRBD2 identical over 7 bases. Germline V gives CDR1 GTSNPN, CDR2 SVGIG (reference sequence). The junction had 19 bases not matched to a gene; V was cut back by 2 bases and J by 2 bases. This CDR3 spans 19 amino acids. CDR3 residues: CAWSTAGVLGGPTTDTQYF. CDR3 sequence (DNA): TGTGCCTGGAGTACCGCGGGAGTGTTGGGCGGCCCAACCACAGATACGCAGTATTTT. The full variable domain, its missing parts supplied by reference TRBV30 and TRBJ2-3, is SQTIHQWPATLVQPVGSPLSLECTVEGTSNPNLYWYRQAAGRGLQLLFYSVGIGQISSEVPQNLSASRPQDRQFILSSKKLLLSDSGFYLCAWSTAGVLGGPTTDTQYFGPGTRLTVL.

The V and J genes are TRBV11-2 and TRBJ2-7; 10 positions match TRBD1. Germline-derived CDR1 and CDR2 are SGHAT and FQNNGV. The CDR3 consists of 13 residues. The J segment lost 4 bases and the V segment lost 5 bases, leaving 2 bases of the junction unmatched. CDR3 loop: CASSKDRGYEQYF. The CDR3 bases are TGTGCCAGCAGCAAGGACAGGGGGTACGAGCAGTACTTC.

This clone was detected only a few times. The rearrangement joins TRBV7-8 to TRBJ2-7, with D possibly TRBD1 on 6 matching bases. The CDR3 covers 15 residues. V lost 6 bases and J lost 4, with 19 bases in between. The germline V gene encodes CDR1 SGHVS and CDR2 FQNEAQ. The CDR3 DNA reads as TGTGCCAGCAGTCACTCCTCAGGGGACCTTTACGAGCAGTACTTC. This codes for CASSHSSGDLYEQYF.

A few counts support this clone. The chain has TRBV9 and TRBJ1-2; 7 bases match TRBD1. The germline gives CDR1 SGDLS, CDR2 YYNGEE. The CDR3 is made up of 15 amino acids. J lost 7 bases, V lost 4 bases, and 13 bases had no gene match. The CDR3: CASSPEEGARRGYTF. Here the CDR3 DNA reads TGTGCCAGCAGCCCCGAGGAGGGGGCGCGGCGTGGCTACACCTTC.

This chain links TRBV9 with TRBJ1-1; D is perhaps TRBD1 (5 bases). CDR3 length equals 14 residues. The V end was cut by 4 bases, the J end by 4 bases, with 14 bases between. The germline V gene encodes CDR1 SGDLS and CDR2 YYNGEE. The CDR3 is CASSIGHLGTEAFF. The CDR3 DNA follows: TGTGCCAGCAGCATCGGACATCTTGGCACTGAAGCTTTCTTT.